Below, 10 T cell receptor beta chains from the same sample are listed, as sequenced in a study of naive and memory T cell subsets. An equimolar mix of two oligonucleotides served as the beta constant-region primer for TRBC1 and TRBC2. TCRdb reprocessed the UMI-ligation and nested PCR reads with MiXCR, giving one entry per CDR3 protein. The sample has 65,000 to 85,000 distinct CDR3 sequences; less than 15% are singletons. The specimen sequenced was central memory CD4+ T cells from blood. The receptors shown here come from a human donor in good health.

V usage is TRBV11-2 and J usage is TRBJ2-7, with TRBD2 identical over 9 bases. The CDR3 is 15 amino acids. After removal of 5 bases from V and 7 bases from J, the junction contained 12 bases not matched to a gene. Germline V gene data show CDR1 as SGHAT and CDR2 as FQNNGV. The CDR3 sequence is CASSAGTSRGREQYF. As DNA, the CDR3 is TGTGCCAGCAGCGCGGGGACTAGCCGCGGACGGGAGCAGTACTTC.

This clonotype was picked up a small number of times. The rearrangement uses TRBV11-2 and TRBJ2-3; 8 nucleotides agree with TRBD1. V lost 4 bases to trimming and J lost 6 bases; unmatched junction nucleotides: 12. This CDR3 is 16 amino acids long. Germline V CDR1 and CDR2: SGHAT, FQNNGV. The CDR3 spells CASSSGQGVVMDTQYF. The CDR3, as DNA: TGTGCCAGCAGCTCAGGACAGGGTGTCGTTATGGATACGCAGTATTTT.

This clonotype was counted only a few times. This chain connects TRBV5-8 to TRBJ1-1, with D possibly matching TRBD1 (5 bases). The V gene lost 4 bases and the J gene lost 4 bases, with 17 bases spanning the gap. Germline V gives CDR1 SGHTS, CDR2 YDEGEE. The CDR3 extends over 15 amino acids. CDR3: CASSPRVGLGTEAFF. DNA for the CDR3: TGTGCCAGCAGCCCCCGAGTGGGGCTTGGCACTGAAGCTTTCTTT.

Ten or more counts support this clonotype. This chain connects TRBV7-2 to TRBJ2-4; 11 nucleotides agree with TRBD2. The J segment lost 9 bases and the V segment lost 5 bases, leaving 6 bases of the junction unmatched. CDR3 length: 14 amino acids. Germline CDR1 and CDR2: SGHTA and FQGNSA. The CDR3 nucleotides are TGTGCCAGCAGCCTACGGCTAGCGGGAGGCATTCAGTACTTC. It codes for CASSLRLAGGIQYF.

This clonotype has just a few counts. This chain uses TRBV27 with TRBJ1-5; D is undetermined. The V and J ends lost 5 bases and 3 bases respectively, with 5 bases between them. CDR1 and CDR2 (germline): MNHEY, SMNVEV (reference sequence). The CDR3 has 12 residues. The CDR3 protein is CASSPINQPQHF. The DNA for the CDR3 is TGTGCCAGCAGTCCGATCAATCAGCCCCAGCATTTT.

This clonotype was seen a few times. The rearrangement joins TRBV3-1 to TRBJ2-1; no clear D. The germline V gene has CDR1 LGHDT and CDR2 YNNKEL (reference sequence). The ends were cut back, 2 bases at V and 10 bases at J, with 12 bases in the middle. The CDR3 loop spans 13 amino acids. CDR3 nucleotide sequence: TGTGCCAGCAGCCAATCCTTAGAAGGCGAGCAGTTCTTC. Translation gives CASSQSLEGEQFF.

In this sample, this clonotype turned up a few times. The rearrangement links TRBV6-4 to TRBJ2-3, with no clear D. V shed 0 bases and J shed 5 bases, with 9 bases lying between them. This CDR3 is 14 amino acids long. Germline CDR1 MRHNA, CDR2 SNTAGT. The DNA for the CDR3 is TGTGCCAGCAGTGACTCGCGGACCGGAGATACGCAGTATTTT. It codes for CASSDSRTGDTQYF.

This sequence joins TRBV28 and TRBJ2-1; 9 bases line up with TRBD2. V lost 3 bases to trimming and J lost 2 bases; unmatched junction nucleotides: 2. The germline CDR1 and CDR2 sequences are MDHEN and SYDVKM. This CDR3 spans 15 amino acids. The CDR3 sequence: CASSFASGTYNEQFF. The CDR3 DNA reads as TGTGCCAGCAGTTTCGCTAGCGGGACCTACAATGAGCAGTTCTTC.

The J gene is TRBJ1-5, the V gene TRBV12-3 or TRBV12-4; maybe TRBD1 (5 bases). The CDR3 is made up of 14 amino acids. With 6 bases removed from V and 1 base from J, the gap between germline ends came to 10 bases. CDR3 nucleotide sequence: TGTGCCAGCAGCGTGGGGGGAAGCAATCAGCCCCAGCATTTT. Translating it yields CASSVGGSNQPQHF.

This clonotype was seen at least ten times. The chain recombines TRBV6-6 with TRBJ2-3; D perhaps matches TRBD1 (5 bases). CDR3 size: 14 residues. V lost 5 bases and J 2 bases, leaving 11 bases between the germline ends. Germline CDR1 and CDR2: MNHNY and SVGAGI (reference sequence). CDR3 residues: CASSPNRFTDTQYF. CDR3 DNA sequence: TGTGCCAGCAGTCCAAACAGGTTCACAGATACGCAGTATTTT.